Presented here are 9 T cell receptor beta chains from one specimen sequenced in a study of breast tumors, draining lymph nodes, adjacent tissues. TCRdb reprocessed the multiplex PCR reads via MiXCR and lists one record per CDR3 protein. The sample contains roughly 100,000 distinct CDR3 sequences, under 40% of which appear only once. The lymph nodes were axillary draining lymph nodes from breast cancer patients. Sequenced material: axillary lymph node tissue. Receptor source: a female donor with breast cancer. Some clones in this sample may be carry-over from other donors' samples.

This clonotype was found many times. This chain links TRBV12-3 or TRBV12-4 with TRBJ2-2; TRBD2 aligns across 11 bases. The CDR3 runs 15 residues. With 7 bases clipped from V and 4 bases from J, the junction kept 5 bases outside the gene matches. In nucleotides, the CDR3 is TGTGCCAGCAATCTTAGCGGGAGGGTCACCGGGGAGCTGTTTTTT. It specifies CASNLSGRVTGELFF.

The rearrangement uses TRBV5-4 and TRBJ2-5, with 13 bases identical to TRBD2. The V and J ends lost 4 bases and 2 bases, in that order; junction bases with no gene match: 2. The germline CDR1 and CDR2 sequences are SGHNT and YYREEE (reference sequence). The CDR3 sequence is 15 residues long. The CDR3 sequence is CASSEGLAGQETQYF. DNA of the CDR3: TGTGCCAGCAGCGAGGGACTAGCGGGGCAAGAGACCCAGTACTTC.

Comments on this clonotype: This sequence may be a read error, since a much larger clone differs from it by one base. CDR3 loop: CASSHRERGLAGDSSYNEQFF. The CDR3 coding sequence is TGTGCCAGCAGTCATAGGGAGCGGGGACTAGCGGGGGATAGCTCCTACAATGAGCAGTTCTTC. V and J are TRBV6-4 and TRBJ2-1, with 14 bases matching TRBD2. The length of the CDR3 is 21 residues. Per the germline V gene, CDR1 is MRHNA and CDR2 is SNTAGT. V dropped 5 bases and J dropped 0; count of bases not matched to a gene: 15.

Worth noting for this clonotype: No conserved phenylalanine or tryptophan is present at the end of the CDR3, so a read error is the likely explanation. The limits of the CDR3 on the DNA are not certain, so only TCRdb's listed CDR3 is given. The V call is TRBV28, the J call TRBJ1-6; the table's TRBD1 call for D was not verified on the DNA. The CDR3 comprises 12 residues, both ends counted. Germline values: CDR1 MDHEN, CDR2 SYDVKM. This CDR3 reads CASSLRTGGINY.

This clonotype was found many times. The genes are TRBV7-8 and TRBJ2-2; 11 bases agree with TRBD2. Germline lookup yields CDR1 SGHVS and CDR2 FQNEAQ. V was clipped by 3 bases and J by 6 bases; unmatched bases: 9. The CDR3 consists of 17 residues. The CDR3 loop is CASSFTQLAGVAGELFF. As DNA, the CDR3 is TGTGCCAGCAGCTTCACTCAACTAGCGGGGGTGGCCGGGGAGCTGTTTTTT.

The genes are TRBV20-1 and TRBJ1-2, with a weak D call TRBD1 (5 bases). V dropped 0 bases and J dropped 6 bases, with 8 bases sitting between them. This CDR3 comprises 12 residues. CDR1 and CDR2 from the germline V gene are DFQATT and SNEGSKA (reference sequence). DNA of the CDR3: TGCAGTGCTAGAGATTGGGGGGATGGCTACACCTTC. Amino acid sequence: CSARDWGDGYTF.

This clonotype was recorded many times. The CDR3: CASSLGGHSGNTIYF. The CDR3 DNA follows: TGTGCCAGCAGCTTAGGGGGCCACTCTGGAAACACCATATATTTT. The J gene is TRBJ1-3, the V gene TRBV11-2; D is perhaps TRBD1 (5 bases). Germline V gene data show CDR1 as SGHAT and CDR2 as FQNNGV. V lost 1 base and J lost 0, with 7 bases in between. The CDR3 length is 15 residues.

On this clonotype itself: The junction does not match germline at one end; this may be a read error. The CDR3, as DNA: TGTGCCAGCAGTTTAGACAGAGGGTTAGATACGCAGTATTTT. Translating it yields CASSLDRGLDTQYF. V usage is TRBV24-1 and J usage is TRBJ2-3, with D perhaps given as TRBD1 or TRBD2 (5 bases each). This CDR3 has 14 residues. Per the germline V gene, CDR1 is KGHDR and CDR2 is SFDVKD.

As concerns this clonotype: A read error is possible here, since a much larger clone lies one base away. The rearrangement links TRBV4-1 to TRBJ2-1; D is possibly TRBD2 (6 bases). The CDR3 is 15 residues long. Germline V gene data show CDR1 as MGHRA and CDR2 as YSYEKL. V was cut by 3 bases and J by 15 bases, with 24 bases left in between. The CDR3 reads CASSHSAGSQRLLFF. As DNA, the CDR3 is TGCGCCAGCAGCCACTCGGCGGGGTCCCAGCGACTCCTGTTCTTC.